The next 8 T cell receptor beta chains were all read from a single sample in a study of neoadjuvant anti-PD-1 for oral cavity cancer. Time point described: after neoadjuvant nivolumab, at surgical resection. Only in-frame clones appear in the TCRdb table, and some are missing; sequencing was by immunoSEQ multiplex PCR. The data show around 15,000 clones, approximately 40% seen once. This specimen was tumor tissue, taken after nivolumab (anti-PD-1) treatment. The receptors shown here come from a person between 40 and 80 years old with oral cavity squamous cell carcinoma.

In its sample, this clone was seen once. The chain is built from TRBV15 and TRBJ2-7; TRBD1 aligns across 9 bases. CDR3 length: 11 amino acids. The J segment lost 5 bases and the V segment lost 9 bases, leaving 2 bases of the junction unmatched. CDR1 is LNHNV and CDR2 is YYDKDF in the germline V gene (reference sequence). DNA for the CDR3: TGTGCCACGGGACAGGGCAACGAGCAGTACTTC. Amino acid sequence: CATGQGNEQYF. The full variable domain, completed using reference TRBV15 and TRBJ2-7, is DAMVIQNPRYQVTQFGKPVTLSCSQTLNHNVMYWYQQKSSQAPKLLFHYYDKDFNNEADTPDNFQSRRPNTSFCFLDIRSPGLGDTAMYLCATGQGNEQYFGPGTRLTVT.

The chain carries TRBV5-1 and TRBJ2-2; D ambiguous. Germline values: CDR1 SGHRS, CDR2 YFSETQ. V dropped 4 bases and J dropped 0 bases, with 13 bases sitting between them. CDR3 length: 16 amino acids. In DNA, the CDR3 is TGCGCCAGCAGCCCTCACAGAGCATCGAACACCGGGGAGCTGTTTTTT. Translated, it gives CASSPHRASNTGELFF.

The chain links TRBV7-2 to TRBJ2-3; TRBD2 matches at 11 bases. CDR1 SGHTA and CDR2 FQGNSA come from the germline V gene. CDR3 length: 18 residues. The V and J ends lost 1 base and 4 bases, in that order; junction bases with no gene match: 10. CDR3 in DNA: TGTGCCAGCAGCTTAGAATGGCCGGGACTAGCGGCCGCAGATACGCAGTATTTT. Its protein is CASSLEWPGLAAADTQYF.

The chain joins TRBV4-1 to TRBJ1-5, with D possibly being TRBD1 (5 bases). The germline gives CDR1 MGHRA, CDR2 YSYEKL. The CDR3 is made up of 16 amino acids. V was clipped by 0 bases and J by 3 bases, with 12 bases between them. This chain's CDR3 is CASSQDRGTVNQPQHF. The CDR3 bases are TGCGCCAGCAGCCAAGATAGAGGGACGGTCAATCAGCCCCAGCATTTT.

This clone occurred a few times. This chain uses TRBV27 with TRBJ1-1, with 7 bases identical to TRBD1. CDR3 length: 13 amino acids. With V trimmed by 3 bases and J by 3 bases, 1 base remained unmatched. CDR1 MNHEY and CDR2 SMNVEV come from the germline V gene (reference sequence). The DNA of the CDR3 is TGTGCCAGCAGTTTGGGACAGTACACTGAAGCTTTCTTT. Protein sequence: CASSLGQYTEAFF.

The V gene is TRBV5-6, the J gene TRBJ1-1; unclear D gene. The CDR3 consists of 12 residues. Germline V gene sequence: CDR1 SGHDT, CDR2 YYEEEE. Trimming left V 2 bases short and J 6 bases short, with 8 bases between. The CDR3 sequence: CASSFGRAEAFF. The CDR3 DNA reads as TGTGCCAGCAGCTTTGGCCGGGCTGAAGCTTTCTTT.

The sample holds a few counts of this clone. The chain couples TRBV15 to TRBJ1-2; TRBD1 might be the D (5 bases). Trimming removed 2 bases at V and 8 bases at J, with 21 bases between. Per the germline V gene, CDR1 is LNHNV and CDR2 is YYDKDF (reference sequence). The CDR3 is made up of 16 amino acids. The DNA of the CDR3 is TGTGCCACCAGCAGATCCCGGGACCCTACTATTGGAGGCTACACCTTC. Translated: CATSRSRDPTIGGYTF.

This clone showed up just a few times. The V gene is TRBV5-6, the J gene TRBJ1-2, with 8 bases lining up with TRBD1. V shed 7 bases, J shed 6 bases, and the junction held 8 bases outside the gene matches. Germline V gene lookup returns CDR1 SGHDT and CDR2 YYEEEE. This CDR3 is 13 amino acids long. DNA for the CDR3: TGTGCCAGCCATAAACAGGGGGTGGATGGCTACACCTTC. Amino acid sequence: CASHKQGVDGYTF.